The 32 T cell receptor beta chains below all came from one sample that was sequenced in a study of cytomegalovirus exposure and HLA in healthy donors. It was with 60 Vbeta and 13 Jbeta primers that the PCR ran. The assay was immunoSEQ multiplex PCR, and TCRdb's table has in-frame clones only and misses some. The top ten clones hold around 2% of a sample with about 160,000 clones, roughly 80% of them seen once. Sequencing was done on a sample of PBMCs. Receptors were obtained from a man aged 50-59 years in good health and CMV-seropositive.

A single count supports this clone. J is TRBJ1-3 and V is TRBV27; maybe TRBD1 (6 bases). This CDR3 is built from 15 residues. Trimming pared 5 bases from V and 1 base from J, leaving 12 bases between. Germline CDR1 is MNHEY and CDR2 is SMNVEV (reference sequence). CDR3 region: CASSAAGVSGNTIYF. The DNA of the CDR3 is TGTGCCAGCAGTGCGGCAGGGGTGTCTGGAAACACCATATATTTT.

The genes are TRBV10-1 and TRBJ2-7; D is undetermined. There are 12 residues in the CDR3. The germline V gene has CDR1 WNHNN and CDR2 SYGVQD (reference sequence). V was shortened by 4 bases and J by 4 bases, with 8 bases between the two germline ends. CDR3 protein: CASSAGPYEQYF. CDR3 nucleotides: TGCGCCAGCAGTGCGGGTCCGTACGAGCAGTACTTC.

The V and J genes are TRBV4-3 and TRBJ1-6; 8 bases align to TRBD1. This CDR3 has 18 amino acids. From germline, CDR1 is LGHNA and CDR2 YSLEER. V was clipped by 0 bases and J by 7 bases; unmatched bases: 11. As DNA, the CDR3 is TGCGCCAGCAGCCAAGAGACTGGACAGGGTACGGGGAATTCACCCCTCCACTTT. Encoded protein: CASSQETGQGTGNSPLHF.

The chain recombines TRBV4-3 with TRBJ2-3, with D possibly being TRBD2 (6 bases). V was cut by 2 bases and J by 1 base, with 19 bases left in between. CDR1 LGHNA and CDR2 YSLEER come from the germline V gene. CDR3 length: 18 amino acids. CDR3 in amino acids: CASSQFPTGTGRTDTQYF. The CDR3 coding sequence is TGCGCCAGCAGCCAATTCCCCACCGGGACTGGCCGCACAGATACGCAGTATTTT.

This chain joins TRBV6-5 and TRBJ2-5; TRBD1 matches 12 bases. V was pared by 0 bases and J by 4 bases, with 3 bases of the junction left unmatched. There are 16 residues in the CDR3. CDR1 and CDR2 (germline): MNHEY, SVGAGI. CDR3 residues: CASSYSGQGAGETQYF. DNA for the CDR3: TGTGCCAGCAGTTACTCGGGACAGGGGGCGGGAGAGACCCAGTACTTC.

The genes are TRBV7-2 and TRBJ2-5, with a possible D match to TRBD2 (5 bases). The CDR3 runs 14 residues. Trimming removed 4 bases at V and 9 bases at J, with 18 bases between. Germline CDR1 and CDR2: SGHTA and FQGNSA. Written as DNA, the CDR3 is TGTGCCAGCAGCTCCCCGGGATTGGGTCTTCCCCAGTACTTC. It is translated as CASSSPGLGLPQYF. Together with reference TRBV7-2 and TRBJ2-5, the CDR3 gives the full variable domain: GAGVSQSPSNKVTEKGKDVELRCDPISGHTALYWYRQSLGQGLEFLIYFQGNSAPDKSGLPSDRFSAERTGGSVSTLTIQRTQQEDSAVYLCASSSPGLGLPQYFGPGTRLLVL.

J is TRBJ2-5 and V is TRBV30, with 10 bases aligning to TRBD1. The CDR3 contains 14 residues. The J segment lost 6 bases and the V segment lost 0 bases, leaving 4 bases of the junction unmatched. CDR1 and CDR2 (germline): GTSNPN, SVGIG (reference sequence). The CDR3 region is CAWSVGTGEKTQYF. The CDR3 nucleotides are TGTGCCTGGAGTGTAGGGACAGGGGAGAAGACCCAGTACTTC.

The rearrangement uses TRBV4-1 and TRBJ1-4; D not certain. Germline assignment: CDR1 MGHRA and CDR2 YSYEKL. The CDR3 is 14 residues long. With 4 bases removed from V and 6 bases from J, the gap between germline ends came to 12 bases. In nucleotides, the CDR3 is TGCGCCAGCAGCCCCCCCGGGTTGGATGAAAAACTGTTTTTT. It specifies CASSPPGLDEKLFF.

This clone was recorded only once. J is TRBJ1-1 and V is TRBV19, with TRBD1 matching over 9 bases. Trimming cost V 6 bases and J 4 bases; bases outside gene matches: 3. CDR1 LNHDA and CDR2 SQIVND come from the germline V gene (reference sequence). This CDR3 is 13 amino acids long. The CDR3: CASSQQGATEAFF. The DNA of the CDR3 is TGTGCCAGTAGCCAACAGGGGGCCACTGAAGCTTTCTTT.

The CDR3 loop is CATSSSMSNQPQHF. In DNA, the CDR3 is TGTGCCACCAGCAGTAGTATGAGCAATCAGCCCCAGCATTTT. The chain uses TRBV15 and TRBJ1-5; no definite D call. CDR3 size: 14 residues. Between the trimmed V and J ends, which lost 3 bases and 1 base, there was a span of 7 bases. Germline V gives CDR1 LNHNV, CDR2 YYDKDF (reference sequence).

This clone appeared a few times. The chain couples TRBV6-6 to TRBJ1-5; D might be TRBD1 (6 bases). The CDR3 is 14 residues long. Deletions cut 6 bases from V and 3 bases from J, with 12 bases between. Germline V lookup: CDR1 MNHNY, CDR2 SVGAGI (reference sequence). The DNA of the CDR3 is TGTGCCAGCAGCCCGGACAGATACAATCAGCCCCAGCATTTT. As protein: CASSPDRYNQPQHF.

CDR3 in amino acids: CASRFWTGLYSNQPQHF. As DNA, the CDR3 is TGTGCAAGTCGCTTTTGGACAGGGCTATATAGCAATCAGCCCCAGCATTTT. The chain combines TRBV12-2 with TRBJ1-5; TRBD1 is the table's D call and was not checked against the DNA. TRBV12-2 is a pseudogene segment. This CDR3 comprises 17 residues.

The chain employs TRBV4-3 and TRBJ2-2; possible D gene TRBD1, 7 bases. The length of the CDR3 is 15 residues. The germline V gene has CDR1 LGHNA and CDR2 YSLEER. V was trimmed by 5 bases and J by 6 bases, leaving 16 bases between them. The CDR3 reads CASSRDSRGAGELFF. In nucleotides, the CDR3 is TGCGCCAGCAGCAGAGATTCCAGGGGGGCCGGGGAGCTGTTTTTT.

This rearrangement joins TRBV6-5 to TRBJ1-5, with D uncertain. V was trimmed by 2 bases and J by 6 bases, leaving 8 bases between them. CDR1 MNHEY and CDR2 SVGAGI come from the germline V gene. The CDR3 is 13 residues long. CDR3 nucleotide sequence: TGTGCCAGCAGTTACGGAGAAGGTCAGCCCCAGCATTTT. Its translation is CASSYGEGQPQHF.

V gene TRBV19 combines with J gene TRBJ2-2, with 8 nucleotides matching TRBD2. This CDR3 region has 15 residues. The junction had 4 bases not matched to a gene; V was cut back by 6 bases and J by 1 base. Germline V lookup: CDR1 LNHDA, CDR2 SQIVND (reference sequence). The CDR3, as DNA: TGTGCCAGTAGAACCGCGGGGGGGAACACCGGGGAGCTGTTTTTT. Amino acid sequence: CASRTAGGNTGELFF. The complete variable domain, with remaining parts taken from reference TRBV19 and TRBJ2-2, reads DGGITQSPKYLFRKEGQNVTLSCEQNLNHDAMYWYRQDPGQGLRLIYYSQIVNDFQKGDIAEGYSVSREKKESFPLTVTSAQKNPTAFYLCASRTAGGNTGELFFGEGSRLTVL.

With respect to this clone: The same CDR3 arises from other DNA sequences in this sample as well. This chain links TRBV9 with TRBJ1-6, with 7 bases that match TRBD1. V trimming: 2 bases; J trimming: 6 bases; junction bases outside the gene matches: 8. CDR3 length: 16 residues. The germline V gene encodes CDR1 SGDLS and CDR2 YYNGEE. The CDR3, as DNA: TGTGCCAGCAGCGTCACGACAGGGTCCGGTAATTCACCCCTCCACTTT. Translating gives CASSVTTGSGNSPLHF.

The chain recombines TRBV6-5 with TRBJ2-7; 10 bases align to TRBD1. The CDR3 length is 16 residues. The trim removed 4 bases at V and 4 bases at J, leaving 10 bases unmatched. Germline-derived CDR1 and CDR2 are MNHEY and SVGAGI. The CDR3 region is CASSSPGTGDRYEQYF. DNA for the CDR3: TGTGCCAGCAGTTCCCCCGGGACAGGGGACCGATACGAGCAGTACTTC.

The chain employs TRBV29-1 and TRBJ2-1, with D uncertain. V was trimmed by 7 bases and J by 7 bases, leaving 11 bases between them. The germline V gene has CDR1 SQVTM and CDR2 ANQGSEA. The CDR3 runs to 11 residues. The CDR3 bases are TGCAGCGGAAAATTTGAGAATGAGCAGTTCTTC. Translation: CSGKFENEQFF.

The V and J genes are TRBV29-1 and TRBJ2-5, with TRBD1 as a possible D gene (5 bases). This CDR3 spans 15 amino acids. Germline V lookup: CDR1 SQVTM, CDR2 ANQGSEA. Trimming removed 4 bases from V and 2 bases from J, with 17 bases in between. As DNA, the CDR3 is TGCAGCGTTGTGGGCAGGGCTCTTCTTCAAGAGACCCAGTACTTC. Translated: CSVVGRALLQETQYF.

The chain combines TRBV11-2 with TRBJ2-5, with 9 bases identical to TRBD2. V lost 4 bases and J lost 1; bases outside the gene matches: 4. Germline-derived CDR1 and CDR2 are SGHAT and FQNNGV. The CDR3 totals 15 residues. The CDR3 loop reads CASSSTSGSQETQYF. The CDR3 DNA reads TGTGCCAGCAGCTCGACTAGCGGTAGCCAAGAGACCCAGTACTTC.

The V call is TRBV19, the J call TRBJ1-1; TRBD1 matches 9 bases. Trimming at V came to 9 bases and at J to 1 base, leaving 9 bases not matched to a gene. CDR1 is LNHDA, CDR2 SQIVND, per germline (reference sequence). This CDR3 has 15 amino acids. The CDR3 region has the DNA TGTGCCAGCACTCCCGGGACAGGGAAGAACACTGAAGCTTTCTTT. Protein product: CASTPGTGKNTEAFF.

V gene TRBV27 combines with J gene TRBJ2-7, with D uncertain. This CDR3 region has 16 residues. Germline CDR1 and CDR2: MNHEY and SMNVEV (reference sequence). Trimming stripped 5 bases from V and 0 bases from J, with 17 bases between. This chain's CDR3 is CASSPARTTGSYEQYF. CDR3 bases: TGTGCCAGCAGTCCTGCCCGAACCACGGGCTCCTACGAGCAGTACTTC.

The chain is built from TRBV9 and TRBJ2-3, with D possibly TRBD2 on 5 matching bases. The CDR3 is made up of 14 amino acids. Germline CDR1 is SGDLS and CDR2 is YYNGEE. Trimming pared 2 bases from V and 4 bases from J, leaving 11 bases between. Here the CDR3 DNA reads TGTGCCAGCAGCGTCGGGAATGTGGCAGATACGCAGTATTTT. Residues: CASSVGNVADTQYF.

J is TRBJ2-1 and V is TRBV6-1; D gene ambiguous. The CDR3 extends over 13 amino acids. The V gene lost 6 bases and the J gene lost 5 bases, with 11 bases spanning the gap. Germline loops: CDR1 MNHNS, CDR2 SASEGT. Here the CDR3 reads CASRTEQNNEQFF. DNA of the CDR3: TGTGCCAGCAGGACCGAACAGAACAATGAGCAGTTCTTC.

This clone was seen just once. CDR3 residues: CASSSTGGAGDNEQFF. The CDR3 nucleotides read TGCGCCAGCAGCTCGACAGGGGGAGCGGGGGACAATGAGCAGTTCTTC. The chain uses TRBV5-1 and TRBJ2-1; tentatively, D is TRBD1 (9 bases). Trimming took 3 bases from V and 5 from J, leaving 18 bases between them. There are 16 residues in the CDR3. Germline values: CDR1 SGHRS, CDR2 YFSETQ.

DNA of the CDR3: TGTGCCAGCAGCTCACCCCGGGACAGGGACTACGAGCAGTACTTC. Translation gives CASSSPRDRDYEQYF. The chain uses TRBV7-9 and TRBJ2-7; 9 positions agree with TRBD1. V gave up 4 bases and J gave up 3 bases; unmatched junction bases: 7. The CDR3 contains 15 residues. CDR1 and CDR2 (germline): SEHNR, FQNEAQ (reference sequence).

V usage is TRBV27 and J usage is TRBJ2-1; 9 positions match TRBD2. CDR1 MNHEY and CDR2 SMNVEV come from the germline V gene (reference sequence). The CDR3 is 15 amino acids. V lost 4 bases to trimming and J lost 5 bases; unmatched junction nucleotides: 6. The CDR3 region is CASSSPLAGHNEQFF. CDR3 nucleotides: TGTGCCAGCAGTTCCCCACTAGCGGGCCACAATGAGCAGTTCTTC.

This clone was observed a single time. This chain joins TRBV15 and TRBJ1-2; 7 positions agree with TRBD1. The germline V gene has CDR1 LNHNV and CDR2 YYDKDF (reference sequence). J gave up 4 bases and V 5 bases, and 7 bases lay outside the gene matches. This CDR3 has 14 amino acids. CDR3 protein: CATSGRQGGYGYTF. CDR3 DNA: TGTGCCACCAGCGGAAGACAGGGCGGCTATGGCTACACCTTC.

The J gene is TRBJ1-2, the V gene TRBV5-4, with D possibly being TRBD1 (5 bases). The V and J ends lost 3 bases and 7 bases respectively, with 13 bases between them. The V gene's germline CDR1 is SGHNT and CDR2 YYREEE (reference sequence). This CDR3 is 13 amino acids long. The CDR3 region is CASSSQGISGYTF. The CDR3 region has the DNA TGTGCCAGCAGCTCGCAGGGTATTTCTGGCTACACCTTC.

This sequence joins TRBV2 and TRBJ2-2; TRBD2 matches 13 bases. CDR3 length equals 16 residues. The ends lost 4 bases at V and 2 bases at J; junction bases unmatched: 1. Germline V gene lookup returns CDR1 SNHLY and CDR2 FYNNEI. CDR3 coding DNA: TGTGCCAGCAGTGGACTAGCGGGGGGCAACACCGGGGAGCTGTTTTTT. Translating gives CASSGLAGGNTGELFF.

The V call is TRBV5-1, the J call TRBJ2-6; 8 bases map to TRBD1. CDR3 length equals 19 residues. The germline V gene has CDR1 SGHRS and CDR2 YFSETQ. The trim removed 0 bases at V and 1 base at J, leaving 9 bases unmatched. Here the CDR3 DNA reads TGCGCCAGCAGCTTGGCTCTTGCCAGGGGGCGATCTGGGGCCAACGTCCTGACTTTC. This sequence encodes CASSLALARGRSGANVLTF. The whole variable domain, filled in from reference TRBV5-1 and TRBJ2-6, reads KAGVTQTPRYLIKTRGQQVTLSCSPISGHRSVSWYQQTPGQGLQFLFEYFSETQRNKGNFPGRFSGRQFSNSRSEMNVSTLELGDSALYLCASSLALARGRSGANVLTFGAGSRLTVL.

The CDR3 sequence is CASSKALSGIRYEQYF. CDR3 DNA: TGTGCCAGCAGCAAAGCGCTTTCAGGGATAAGGTACGAGCAGTACTTC. The chain carries TRBV21-1 and TRBJ2-7; the table calls TRBD1, which could not be checked here. TRBV21-1 is a known pseudogene. The CDR3 spans 16 residues.